Each of the 23 T cell receptor beta chains below was sequenced from the same sample in a study of T cell clones after liver transplantation (dated by TCRdb to about 2019). The library relied on the immunoSEQ multiplex PCR assay. The clones in this table, taken by TCRdb from immuneACCESS, are in-frame only. Not every clone is retained; where verified, under half of the shortfall comes from an unresolved V gene, and the cause of the rest is unknown. The table for this sample lists just over 80,000 clones; nearly 85% of them were counted only once. Roughly 0.44% of the sample rests with the top ten. Sequenced here: CD4+ T cells from blood, sampled about 46 months after liver transplant. These TCRs come from a human patient who received a liver transplant. Post transplant, some T cells may arise from the graft donor.

The chain joins TRBV6-5 to TRBJ2-3; D may be TRBD1 (6 bases). Germline CDR1 MNHEY, CDR2 SVGAGI. The CDR3 has 14 amino acids. The V end was cut by 5 bases, the J end by 6 bases, with 15 bases between. DNA for the CDR3: TGTGCCAGCAGTCTGACAGGTCCTCCGGATACGCAGTATTTT. Its protein product is CASSLTGPPDTQYF.

The gene calls are TRBV7-2 and TRBJ2-5; D gene uncertain. V was cut by 5 bases and J by 2 bases, with 18 bases left in between. This CDR3 has 16 amino acids. In germline, CDR1 is SGHTA, CDR2 FQGNSA. CDR3 sequence: CASSPKSSGYQETQYF. DNA for the CDR3: TGTGCCAGCAGCCCTAAGTCGAGTGGTTATCAAGAGACCCAGTACTTC.

The V call is TRBV19, the J call TRBJ1-3; no definite D call. With 9 bases removed from V and 4 bases from J, the gap between germline ends came to 16 bases. The CDR3 length is 14 residues. The germline gives CDR1 LNHDA, CDR2 SQIVND (reference sequence). In nucleotides, the CDR3 is TGTGCCAGCGAACGGGGAGGATCCGGAAACACCATATATTTT. It is translated as CASERGGSGNTIYF. Combining the CDR3 with reference TRBV19 and TRBJ1-3 gives the whole variable domain DGGITQSPKYLFRKEGQNVTLSCEQNLNHDAMYWYRQDPGQGLRLIYYSQIVNDFQKGDIAEGYSVSREKKESFPLTVTSAQKNPTAFYLCASERGGSGNTIYFGEGSWLTVV.

This chain connects TRBV18 to TRBJ1-2; a possible D gene is TRBD1 (5 bases). In germline, CDR1 is KGHSH, CDR2 LQKENI. The V end was cut by 2 bases, the J end by 6 bases, with 13 bases between. The CDR3 has 14 residues. This CDR3 reads CASSPWGGFDGYTF. DNA of the CDR3: TGTGCCAGCTCACCATGGGGGGGTTTTGATGGCTACACCTTC.

In this sample, this clone turned up many times. The chain uses TRBV30 and TRBJ2-7, with TRBD1 matching over 7 bases. The CDR3 consists of 12 residues. Germline CDR1 GTSNPN, CDR2 SVGIG (reference sequence). V was clipped by 1 base and J by 4 bases; unmatched bases: 1. The chain's CDR3 is CAWSGQGYEQYF. CDR3 DNA sequence: TGTGCCTGGAGTGGACAGGGTTACGAGCAGTACTTC.

The chain uses TRBV2 and TRBJ1-2; D is unresolved. Trimming removed 5 bases at V and 2 bases at J, with 9 bases between. This CDR3 has 13 amino acids. Per germline, CDR1 SNHLY and CDR2 FYNNEI. CDR3 DNA sequence: TGTGCCAGCAGTCGTAGCGGAAACTATGGCTACACCTTC. It specifies CASSRSGNYGYTF.

This chain connects TRBV19 to TRBJ1-2; unclear D gene. The germline CDR1 and CDR2 sequences are LNHDA and SQIVND (reference sequence). The CDR3 length is 13 residues. Trimming left V 5 bases short and J 4 bases short, with 11 bases between. DNA of the CDR3: TGTGCCAGTAGTGAGGGTCTTAGCTATGGCTACACCTTC. Translated: CASSEGLSYGYTF.

CDR3 protein: CACGRTSNYEQYF. CDR3 coding DNA: TGCGCCTGCGGGCGGACCTCCAACTACGAGCAGTACTTC. The V call is TRBV5-1, the J call TRBJ2-7; D is perhaps TRBD2 (5 bases). Germline V gene sequence: CDR1 SGHRS, CDR2 YFSETQ. The CDR3 has 13 residues. Trimming shortened V by 10 bases and J by 3 bases, and 17 bases separated the two germline ends. Looking up the rest from reference TRBV5-1 and TRBJ2-7 gives the full variable domain: KAGVTQTPRYLIKTRGQQVTLSCSPISGHRSVSWYQQTPGQGLQFLFEYFSETQRNKGNFPGRFSGRQFSNSRSEMNVSTLELGDSALYLCACGRTSNYEQYFGPGTRLTVT.

V gene TRBV25-1 combines with J gene TRBJ2-3, with D perhaps TRBD1 or TRBD2 (5 bases each). Trimming took 5 bases from V and 2 from J, leaving 20 bases between them. The germline V gene encodes CDR1 MGHDK and CDR2 SYGVNS. This CDR3 comprises 17 residues. CDR3 DNA sequence: TGTGCCAGCAGTATGGAGCCGGGACGGGATACCACAGATACGCAGTATTTT. Its translation is CASSMEPGRDTTDTQYF.

This clone was observed a single time. The chain employs TRBV11-2 and TRBJ2-1; the match to TRBD2 covers 7 bases. The J segment lost 12 bases and the V segment lost 5 bases, leaving 7 bases of the junction unmatched. CDR3 length: 12 amino acids. Per the germline V gene, CDR1 is SGHAT and CDR2 is FQNNGV. The CDR3 DNA follows: TGTGCCAGCAGCCGCAGTAGCGGGTCGCAGTTCTTC. Its protein is CASSRSSGSQFF.

The chain couples TRBV18 to TRBJ1-5; D not resolved. With 2 bases removed from V and 0 bases from J, the gap between germline ends came to 5 bases. This CDR3 spans 14 amino acids. The germline CDR1 and CDR2 sequences are KGHSH and LQKENI. The CDR3 loop is CASSPADSNQPQHF. The CDR3 DNA reads as TGTGCCAGCTCACCAGCGGATAGCAATCAGCCCCAGCATTTT.

J is TRBJ2-5 and V is TRBV7-8; possible D gene TRBD1, 5 bases. Germline V gene sequence: CDR1 SGHVS, CDR2 FQNEAQ. The V end was cut by 1 base, the J end by 5 bases, with 11 bases between. The CDR3 has 14 amino acids. CDR3 sequence: CASSLVGPGETQYF. CDR3 coding DNA: TGTGCCAGCAGCTTAGTTGGCCCAGGGGAGACCCAGTACTTC.

V gene TRBV27 combines with J gene TRBJ2-2; the match to TRBD2 covers 12 bases. V gave up 4 bases and J gave up 3 bases; unmatched junction bases: 12. The germline V gene encodes CDR1 MNHEY and CDR2 SMNVEV (reference sequence). The CDR3 loop spans 19 amino acids. In DNA form, the CDR3 reads TGTGCCAGCAGTTCTCGCCGCCTAGCGGGAGGGCTGGACACCGGGGAGCTGTTTTTT. It yields the protein CASSSRRLAGGLDTGELFF.

The chain combines TRBV5-4 with TRBJ1-1; the D is unclear. The CDR3 extends over 15 amino acids. Germline V lookup: CDR1 SGHNT, CDR2 YYREEE (reference sequence). Trimming took off 0 bases at V and 2 bases at J, with 11 bases between the two ends. CDR3 coding DNA: TGTGCCAGCAGCTTGGGCGGTCGGCTTAACACTGAAGCTTTCTTT. It specifies CASSLGGRLNTEAFF.

V gene TRBV19 combines with J gene TRBJ1-5; no clear D. Germline lookup yields CDR1 LNHDA and CDR2 SQIVND (reference sequence). V dropped 5 bases and J dropped 9 bases, with 17 bases sitting between them. This CDR3 spans 14 amino acids. CDR3 residues: CASSLLKVSWPQHF. The CDR3 nucleotides read TGTGCCAGTAGTTTACTTAAGGTCTCCTGGCCCCAGCATTTT.

The chain has TRBV11-2 and TRBJ1-2; 10 nucleotides match TRBD1. The CDR3 loop spans 14 amino acids. CDR1 is SGHAT, CDR2 FQNNGV, per germline. V lost 5 bases, J lost 4 bases, and 4 bases stayed unmatched. The CDR3 protein is CASSPGQGTYGYTF. CDR3 coding DNA: TGTGCCAGCAGCCCGGGACAGGGGACCTATGGCTACACCTTC.

This chain uses TRBV6-1 with TRBJ1-1; 7 nucleotides agree with TRBD1. V was pared by 8 bases and J by 4 bases, with 10 bases of the junction left unmatched. CDR1 and CDR2 (germline): MNHNS, SASEGT. The CDR3 is made up of 14 amino acids. CDR3 protein: CASQKPSGGTEAFF. Here the CDR3 DNA reads TGTGCCAGCCAAAAACCTTCAGGGGGCACTGAAGCTTTCTTT.

This clone was observed once. This chain uses TRBV7-9 with TRBJ1-2, with D maybe TRBD1 (5 bases). Germline CDR1 and CDR2: SEHNR and FQNEAQ (reference sequence). The V end was cut by 1 base, the J end by 3 bases, with 6 bases between. The CDR3 sequence is 13 residues long. The CDR3 DNA follows: TGTGCCAGCAGCTTAGGGGGGGACTATGGCTACACCTTC. Protein sequence: CASSLGGDYGYTF.

The gene calls are TRBV5-4 and TRBJ2-1, with 8 bases lining up with TRBD1. This CDR3 is built from 13 residues. Trimming cost V 3 bases and J 9 bases; bases outside gene matches: 5. CDR1 is SGHNT, CDR2 YYREEE, per germline (reference sequence). The CDR3 protein is CASSSIGTGEQFF. The DNA of the CDR3 is TGTGCCAGCAGCTCGATCGGGACAGGTGAGCAGTTCTTC.

The chain is built from TRBV2 and TRBJ1-4; D is ambiguous. Germline CDR1 reads SNHLY; CDR2 reads FYNNEI. Deletions cut 4 bases from V and 10 bases from J, with 7 bases between. This CDR3 is built from 11 residues. CDR3: CASSVSRKLFF. The CDR3 region has the DNA TGTGCCAGCAGTGTGAGTCGAAAACTGTTTTTT.

The rearrangement links TRBV6-1 to TRBJ2-7, with no clear D. This CDR3 spans 13 amino acids. Germline CDR1 is MNHNS and CDR2 is SASEGT. V was shortened by 6 bases and J by 0 bases, with 9 bases between the two germline ends. CDR3 coding DNA: TGTGCCAGCAGACTATGGATCTCCTACGAGCAGTACTTC. The encoded protein is CASRLWISYEQYF.

The chain recombines TRBV5-1 with TRBJ2-7; unclear D gene. V was clipped by 5 bases and J by 4 bases, with 16 bases between them. This CDR3 region has 14 residues. CDR1 and CDR2 (germline): SGHRS, YFSETQ. The CDR3 nucleotides read TGCGCCAGCAGACCGAGTCCCCCCCTTTACGAGCAGTACTTC. The encoded protein is CASRPSPPLYEQYF.

This clone is a singleton in its sample. J is TRBJ1-2 and V is TRBV5-1, with TRBD1 matching over 10 bases. Germline V CDR1 and CDR2: SGHRS, YFSETQ. V was pared by 3 bases and J by 3 bases, with 2 bases of the junction left unmatched. The CDR3 loop spans 14 amino acids. CDR3 nucleotides: TGCGCCAGCAGCTGGGACAGGGGAGACTATGGCTACACCTTC. This gives the protein CASSWDRGDYGYTF.